This entry is about one T cell receptor beta chain. PCR amplification relied on 60 Vbeta primers (plus 13 Jbeta primers). The assay was immunoSEQ multiplex PCR, and TCRdb's table has in-frame clones only and misses some. The repertoire holds 150,000 to 180,000 clones, with around 79% as singletons. The data were taken from a study of cytomegalovirus exposure and HLA in healthy donors. The CDR3 has 15 residues. V shed 3 bases and J 1 base; nucleotides not matched to a gene: 5. From germline, CDR1 is SGHNT and CDR2 YYREEE (reference sequence). V gene TRBV5-4 combines with J gene TRBJ1-1; 8 bases match TRBD1. The TCR comes from a man in his thirties or forties in good health and CMV-seropositive. Sequencing was done on a sample of PBMCs. CDR3 region: CASSSDRGRNTEAFF. CDR3 bases: TGTGCCAGCAGCTCCGACAGGGGCAGGAACACTGAAGCTTTCTTT.